These 12 T cell receptor beta chains were sequenced from one sample in a study of cytomegalovirus exposure and HLA in healthy donors. Profiling relied on immunoSEQ multiplex PCR, and the TCRdb table lists in-frame clones only, not all of them. Of around 99,000 clones listed, roughly 90% are singletons. The sample consisted of PBMCs. The source is a woman younger than 30 in good health and CMV-seronegative.

The chain joins TRBV28 to TRBJ2-3; 8 nucleotides agree with TRBD1. In germline, CDR1 is MDHEN, CDR2 SYDVKM. There are 15 residues in the CDR3. Trimming at V came to 5 bases and at J to 4 bases, leaving 8 bases not matched to a gene. The CDR3, as DNA: TGTGCCAGCAGTGACAACCGGGACAGGTCAGATACGCAGTATTTT. Residues: CASSDNRDRSDTQYF. The full variable domain, rest sourced from reference TRBV28 and TRBJ2-3, is DVKVTQSSRYLVKRTGEKVFLECVQDMDHENMFWYRQDPGLGLRLIYFSYDVKMKEKGDIPEGYSVSREKKERFSLILESASTNQTSMYLCASSDNRDRSDTQYFGPGTRLTVL.

V gene TRBV6-5 combines with J gene TRBJ2-5; weak D call: TRBD1 (5 bases). Trimming took off 4 bases at V and 2 bases at J, with 11 bases between the two ends. This CDR3 spans 14 amino acids. Germline CDR1 is MNHEY and CDR2 is SVGAGI. CDR3 coding DNA: TGTGCCAGCAGTTTCTACAGGACACAAGAGACCCAGTACTTC. This gives the protein CASSFYRTQETQYF.

The CDR3 DNA reads as TGTGCCAGCAGTTTTCCTGGACTAGCGCACTACGAGCAGTACTTC. It yields the protein CASSFPGLAHYEQYF. The chain links TRBV28 to TRBJ2-7; 9 bases line up with TRBD2. The V gene's germline CDR1 is MDHEN and CDR2 SYDVKM. The CDR3 is 15 residues long. With 3 bases clipped from V and 3 bases from J, the junction kept 6 bases outside the gene matches.

The sample holds one count of this clone. This chain links TRBV9 with TRBJ2-7; 7 bases agree with TRBD1. With 4 bases clipped from V and 4 bases from J, the junction kept 11 bases outside the gene matches. Per germline, CDR1 SGDLS and CDR2 YYNGEE. The length of the CDR3 is 15 residues. The CDR3 coding sequence is TGTGCCAGCAGCAAGAGGGGGACAGATACATACGAGCAGTACTTC. The encoded protein is CASSKRGTDTYEQYF.

This chain's CDR3 is CASSQEAGGPYEQYF. The DNA of the CDR3 is TGTGCCAGCAGCCAAGAAGCGGGAGGGCCGTACGAGCAGTACTTC. The chain recombines TRBV4-2 with TRBJ2-7; 10 nucleotides line up with TRBD2. With 0 bases clipped from V and 4 bases from J, the junction kept 3 bases outside the gene matches. Looked up from germline, CDR1 is LGHNA and CDR2 is YNFKEQ. This CDR3 has 15 residues.

CDR3 loop: CASSGSAVLNGEKLFF. The CDR3 nucleotides read TGTGCCAGCAGCGGGTCAGCGGTGTTGAACGGGGAAAAACTGTTTTTT. The chain uses TRBV7-9 and TRBJ1-4; D gene unclear. This CDR3 is built from 16 residues. V was trimmed by 5 bases and J by 8 bases, leaving 21 bases between them. Germline V gene lookup returns CDR1 SEHNR and CDR2 FQNEAQ (reference sequence).

This clone was seen more than once but under ten times. V and J are TRBV2 and TRBJ2-5, with TRBD1 identical over 9 bases. The length of the CDR3 is 13 residues. The trim removed 7 bases at V and 4 bases at J, leaving 4 bases unmatched. The V gene's germline CDR1 is SNHLY and CDR2 FYNNEI. CDR3 loop: CASKTGGGETQYF. The DNA of the CDR3 is TGTGCCAGCAAGACAGGGGGGGGAGAGACCCAGTACTTC.

This chain joins TRBV28 and TRBJ2-1; D remains unclear. V lost 3 bases and J lost 8, with 14 bases in between. CDR3 length equals 14 residues. Germline lookup yields CDR1 MDHEN and CDR2 SYDVKM. The CDR3, as DNA: TGTGCCAGCAGTTTGCCGCTAGTTGGCGATGAGCAGTTCTTC. This sequence encodes CASSLPLVGDEQFF.

The rearrangement joins TRBV9 to TRBJ2-3; a possible D gene is TRBD2 (6 bases). The CDR3 consists of 21 residues. With 3 bases removed from V and 0 bases from J, the gap between germline ends came to 29 bases. The germline CDR1 and CDR2 sequences are SGDLS and YYNGEE. CDR3 protein: CASSDNLGTPEVPVSTDTQYF. The CDR3 nucleotides are TGTGCCAGCAGCGACAATCTCGGGACTCCCGAAGTCCCCGTTAGCACAGATACGCAGTATTTT.

The chain uses TRBV6-5 and TRBJ1-5; the D is unclear. Trimming pared 5 bases from V and 3 bases from J, leaving 8 bases between. The CDR3 contains 13 residues. The germline V gene encodes CDR1 MNHEY and CDR2 SVGAGI. The CDR3 loop is CASSRIANQPQHF. In DNA form, the CDR3 reads TGTGCCAGCAGTCGGATAGCCAATCAGCCCCAGCATTTT.

This clone was recorded a few times. The chain employs TRBV7-8 and TRBJ2-2; D may be TRBD1 (5 bases). The germline gives CDR1 SGHVS, CDR2 FQNEAQ. V was trimmed by 4 bases and J by 7 bases, leaving 7 bases between them. This CDR3 comprises 12 residues. Written as DNA, the CDR3 is TGTGCCAGCAGCTCCAGGGTCGGGGAGCTGTTTTTT. Its translation: CASSSRVGELFF.

In nucleotides, the CDR3 is TGTGCCAGCAGCTCCGGGACTAGCGGGAATTGGACCGGGGAGCTGTTTTTT. Protein product: CASSSGTSGNWTGELFF. The chain recombines TRBV7-9 with TRBJ2-2, with 13 bases that match TRBD2. The CDR3 sequence is 17 residues long. Losses at the gene ends were 4 bases for V and 5 bases for J; bases not matched to a gene: 7. Germline V gene data show CDR1 as SEHNR and CDR2 as FQNEAQ (reference sequence).